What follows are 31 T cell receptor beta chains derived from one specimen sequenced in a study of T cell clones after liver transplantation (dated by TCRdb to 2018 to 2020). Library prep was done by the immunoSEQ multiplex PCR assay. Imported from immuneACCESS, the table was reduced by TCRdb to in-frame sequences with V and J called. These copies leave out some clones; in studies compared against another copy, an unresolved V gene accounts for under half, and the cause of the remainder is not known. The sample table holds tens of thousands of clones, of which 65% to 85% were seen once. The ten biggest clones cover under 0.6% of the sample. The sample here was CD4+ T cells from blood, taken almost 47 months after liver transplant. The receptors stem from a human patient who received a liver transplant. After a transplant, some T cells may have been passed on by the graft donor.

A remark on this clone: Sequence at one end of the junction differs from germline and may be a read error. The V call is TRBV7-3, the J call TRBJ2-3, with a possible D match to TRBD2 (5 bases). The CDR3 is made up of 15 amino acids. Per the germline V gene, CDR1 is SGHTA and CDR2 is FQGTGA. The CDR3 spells CASSYLAPATDTQYF. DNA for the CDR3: TGTGCCAGTAGCTATCTAGCCCCCGCCACAGATACGCAGTATTTT.

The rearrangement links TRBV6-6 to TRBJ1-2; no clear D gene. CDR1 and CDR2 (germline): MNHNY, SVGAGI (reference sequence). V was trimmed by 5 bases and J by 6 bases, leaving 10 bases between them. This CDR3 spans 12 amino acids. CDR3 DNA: TGTGCCAGCAGTGACTTTTCCCATGGCTACACCTTC. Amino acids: CASSDFSHGYTF.

As DNA, the CDR3 is TGTGCCAGCGGCGGTACGCAGTATTTT. This translates into CASGGTQYF. The chain recombines TRBV6-1 with TRBJ2-3; D ambiguous. This CDR3 comprises 9 residues. Per the germline V gene, CDR1 is MNHNS and CDR2 is SASEGT. The V end lost 8 bases, the J end lost 8 bases, and 5 bases lay between the germline ends.

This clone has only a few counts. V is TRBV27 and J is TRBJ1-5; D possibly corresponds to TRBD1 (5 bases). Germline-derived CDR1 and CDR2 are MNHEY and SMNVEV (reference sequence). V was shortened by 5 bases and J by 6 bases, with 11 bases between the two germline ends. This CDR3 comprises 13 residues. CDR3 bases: TGTGCCAGCAGTCCTGGGGGGGGTCAGCCCCAGCATTTT. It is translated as CASSPGGGQPQHF.

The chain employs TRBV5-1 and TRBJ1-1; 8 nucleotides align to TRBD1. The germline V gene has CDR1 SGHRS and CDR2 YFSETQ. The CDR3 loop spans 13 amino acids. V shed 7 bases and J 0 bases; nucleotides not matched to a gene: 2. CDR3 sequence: CASQGQVNTEAFF. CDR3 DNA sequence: TGCGCCAGCCAGGGACAGGTGAACACTGAAGCTTTCTTT.

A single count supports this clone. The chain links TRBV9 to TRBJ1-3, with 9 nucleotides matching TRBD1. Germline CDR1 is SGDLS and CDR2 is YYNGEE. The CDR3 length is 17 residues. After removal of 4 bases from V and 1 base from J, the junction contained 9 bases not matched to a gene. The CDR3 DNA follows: TGTGCCAGCAGCACCCGGGACAGGGTATGGTCTGGAAACACCATATATTTT. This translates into CASSTRDRVWSGNTIYF.

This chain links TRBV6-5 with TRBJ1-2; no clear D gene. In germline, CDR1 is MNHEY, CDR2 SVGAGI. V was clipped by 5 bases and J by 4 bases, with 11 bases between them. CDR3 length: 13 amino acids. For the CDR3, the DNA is TGTGCCAGCAGTGGGCGACTGGGCTATGGCTACACCTTC. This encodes CASSGRLGYGYTF.

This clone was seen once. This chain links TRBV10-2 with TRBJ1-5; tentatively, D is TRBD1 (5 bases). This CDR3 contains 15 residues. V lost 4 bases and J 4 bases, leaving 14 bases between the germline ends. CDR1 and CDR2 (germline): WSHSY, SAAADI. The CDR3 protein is CASSADIFGNQPQHF. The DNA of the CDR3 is TGCGCCAGCAGTGCGGACATTTTCGGGAATCAGCCCCAGCATTTT.

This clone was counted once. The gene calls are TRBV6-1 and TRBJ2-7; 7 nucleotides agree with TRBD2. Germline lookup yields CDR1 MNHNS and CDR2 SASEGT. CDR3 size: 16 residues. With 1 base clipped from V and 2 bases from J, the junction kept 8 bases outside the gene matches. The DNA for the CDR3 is TGTGCCAGCAGTGAAGGGGGGAGCGGGACCCCCTACGAGCAGTACTTC. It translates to CASSEGGSGTPYEQYF.

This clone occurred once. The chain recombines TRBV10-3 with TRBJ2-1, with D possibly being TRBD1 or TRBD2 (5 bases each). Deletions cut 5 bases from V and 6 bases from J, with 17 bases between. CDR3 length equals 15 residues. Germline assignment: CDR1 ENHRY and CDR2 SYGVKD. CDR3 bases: TGTGCCATCAGTCCACGTCCCGGGACGTTCAATGAGCAGTTCTTC. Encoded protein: CAISPRPGTFNEQFF.

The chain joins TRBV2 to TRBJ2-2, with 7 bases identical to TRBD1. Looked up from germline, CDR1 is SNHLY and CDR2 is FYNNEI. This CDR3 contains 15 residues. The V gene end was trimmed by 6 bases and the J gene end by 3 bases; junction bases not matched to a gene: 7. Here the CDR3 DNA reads TGTGCCAGCAGCAGACAGGGAAGTGACACCGGGGAGCTGTTTTTT. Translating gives CASSRQGSDTGELFF.

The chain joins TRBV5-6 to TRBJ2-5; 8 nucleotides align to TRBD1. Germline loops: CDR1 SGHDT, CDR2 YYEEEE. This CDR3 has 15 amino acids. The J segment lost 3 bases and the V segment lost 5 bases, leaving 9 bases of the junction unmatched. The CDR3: CASSLPGQAKETQYF. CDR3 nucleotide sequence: TGTGCCAGCAGTCTTCCGGGACAGGCAAAAGAGACCCAGTACTTC.

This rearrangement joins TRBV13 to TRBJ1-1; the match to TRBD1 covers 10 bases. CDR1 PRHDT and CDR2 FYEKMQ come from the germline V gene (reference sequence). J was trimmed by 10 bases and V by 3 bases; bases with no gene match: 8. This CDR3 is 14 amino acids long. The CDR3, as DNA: TGTGCCAGCAGCTTCGACAGGGGGCGCATCTCAGCTTTCTTT. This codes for CASSFDRGRISAFF.

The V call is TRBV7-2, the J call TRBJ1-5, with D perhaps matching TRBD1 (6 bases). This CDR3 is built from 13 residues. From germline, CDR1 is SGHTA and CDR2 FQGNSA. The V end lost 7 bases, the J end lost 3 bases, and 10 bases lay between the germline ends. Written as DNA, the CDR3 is TGTGCCAGCACCGGACAGTTCAATCAGCCCCAGCATTTT. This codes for CASTGQFNQPQHF.

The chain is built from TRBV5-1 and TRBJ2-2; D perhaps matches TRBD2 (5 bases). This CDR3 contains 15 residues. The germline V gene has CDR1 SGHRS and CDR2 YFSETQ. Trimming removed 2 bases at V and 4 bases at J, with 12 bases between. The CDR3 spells CASSLVGDGTGELFF. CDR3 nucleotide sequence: TGCGCCAGCAGCTTAGTCGGGGATGGCACCGGGGAGCTGTTTTTT.

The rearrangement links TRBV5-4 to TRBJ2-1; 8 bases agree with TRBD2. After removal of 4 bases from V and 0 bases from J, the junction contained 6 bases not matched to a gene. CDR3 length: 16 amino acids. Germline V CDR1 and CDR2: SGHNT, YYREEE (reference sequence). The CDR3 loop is CASSIAGSYSYNEQFF. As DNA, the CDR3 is TGTGCCAGCAGCATAGCGGGATCCTACTCCTACAATGAGCAGTTCTTC.

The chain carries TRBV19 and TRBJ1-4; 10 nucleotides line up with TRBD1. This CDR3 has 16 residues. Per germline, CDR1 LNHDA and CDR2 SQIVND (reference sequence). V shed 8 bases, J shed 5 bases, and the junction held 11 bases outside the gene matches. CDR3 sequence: CASSTDRGRSNEKLFF. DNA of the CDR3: TGTGCCAGTTCTACAGACAGGGGGCGGTCGAATGAAAAACTGTTTTTT.

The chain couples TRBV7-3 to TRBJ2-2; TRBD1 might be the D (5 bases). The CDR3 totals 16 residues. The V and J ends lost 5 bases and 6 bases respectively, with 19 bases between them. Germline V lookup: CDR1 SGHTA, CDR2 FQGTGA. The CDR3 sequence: CASSLNPRAVAGELFF. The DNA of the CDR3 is TGTGCCAGCAGCCTGAATCCCAGGGCCGTAGCCGGGGAGCTGTTTTTT.

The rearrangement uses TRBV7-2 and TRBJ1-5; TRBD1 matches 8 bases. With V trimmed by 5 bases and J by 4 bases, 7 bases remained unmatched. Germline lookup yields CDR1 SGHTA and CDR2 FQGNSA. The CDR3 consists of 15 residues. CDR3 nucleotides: TGTGCCAGCAGCGGAAGACAGGGGACTAATCAGCCCCAGCATTTT. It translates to CASSGRQGTNQPQHF.

The CDR3 sequence is CASSTRRDSSSYNEQFF. The CDR3 nucleotides are TGTGCCAGCAGCACCCGCCGGGACTCGAGCTCCTACAATGAGCAGTTCTTC. The V and J genes are TRBV11-1 and TRBJ2-1; D might be TRBD2 (6 bases). Germline loops: CDR1 SGHAT, CDR2 FQDESV (reference sequence). The CDR3 spans 17 residues. V was pared by 5 bases and J by 0 bases, with 17 bases between.

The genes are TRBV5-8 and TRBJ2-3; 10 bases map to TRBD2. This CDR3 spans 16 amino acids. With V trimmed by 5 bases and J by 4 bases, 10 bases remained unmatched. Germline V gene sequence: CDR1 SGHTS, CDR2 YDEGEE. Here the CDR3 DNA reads TGTGCCAGCAGTCCACCCTATCTAGCGGGAGCAGATACGCAGTATTTT. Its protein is CASSPPYLAGADTQYF.

The CDR3 DNA reads as TGTGCCAGTACCATCTCGGGGGCAGGAGGGACCTATGAGGGCTACACCTTC. This codes for CASTISGAGGTYEGYTF. V usage is TRBV19 and J usage is TRBJ1-2; possible D gene TRBD1, 6 bases. This CDR3 has 17 residues. CDR1 LNHDA and CDR2 SQIVND come from the germline V gene (reference sequence). V lost 7 bases, J lost 8 bases, and 29 bases lay in between.

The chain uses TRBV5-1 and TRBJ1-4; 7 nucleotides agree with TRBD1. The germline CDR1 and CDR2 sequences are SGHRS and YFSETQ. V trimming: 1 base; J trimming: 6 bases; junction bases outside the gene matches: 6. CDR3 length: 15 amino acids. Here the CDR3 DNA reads TGCGCCAGCAGCTTGTTCACAGGGGAGGATGAAAAACTGTTTTTT. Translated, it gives CASSLFTGEDEKLFF.

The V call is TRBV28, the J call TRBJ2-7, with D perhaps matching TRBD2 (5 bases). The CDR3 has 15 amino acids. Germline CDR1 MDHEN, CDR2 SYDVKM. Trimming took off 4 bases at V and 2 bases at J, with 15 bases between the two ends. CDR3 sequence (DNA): TGTGCCAGCAGTTGGTTTTACCCGGGGACCTACGAGCAGTACTTC. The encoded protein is CASSWFYPGTYEQYF. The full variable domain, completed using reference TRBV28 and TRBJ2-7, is DVKVTQSSRYLVKRTGEKVFLECVQDMDHENMFWYRQDPGLGLRLIYFSYDVKMKEKGDIPEGYSVSREKKERFSLILESASTNQTSMYLCASSWFYPGTYEQYFGPGTRLTVT.

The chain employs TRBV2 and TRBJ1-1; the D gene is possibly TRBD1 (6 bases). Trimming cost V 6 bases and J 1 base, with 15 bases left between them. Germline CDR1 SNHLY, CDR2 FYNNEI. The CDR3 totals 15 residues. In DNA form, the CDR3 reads TGTGCCAGCAGACAAAACAGGGTGGGGAACACTGAAGCTTTCTTT. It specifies CASRQNRVGNTEAFF.

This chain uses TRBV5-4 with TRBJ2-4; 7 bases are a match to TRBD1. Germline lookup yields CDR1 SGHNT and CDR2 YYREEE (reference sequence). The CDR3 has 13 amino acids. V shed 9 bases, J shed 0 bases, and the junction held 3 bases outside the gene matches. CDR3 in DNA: TGTGCCACAACAGGGGAAGCCAAAAACATTCAGTACTTC. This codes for CATTGEAKNIQYF. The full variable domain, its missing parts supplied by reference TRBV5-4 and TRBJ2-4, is ETGVTQSPTHLIKTRGQQVTLRCSSQSGHNTVSWYQQALGQGPQFIFQYYREEENGRGNFPPRFSGLQFPNYSSELNVNALELDDSALYLCATTGEAKNIQYFGAGTRLSVL.

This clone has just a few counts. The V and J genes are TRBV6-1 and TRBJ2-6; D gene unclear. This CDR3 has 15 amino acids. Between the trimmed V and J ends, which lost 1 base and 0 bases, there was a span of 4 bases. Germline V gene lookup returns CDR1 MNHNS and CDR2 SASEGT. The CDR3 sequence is CASSEGVSGANVLTF. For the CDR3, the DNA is TGTGCCAGCAGTGAAGGGGTCTCTGGGGCCAACGTCCTGACTTTC.

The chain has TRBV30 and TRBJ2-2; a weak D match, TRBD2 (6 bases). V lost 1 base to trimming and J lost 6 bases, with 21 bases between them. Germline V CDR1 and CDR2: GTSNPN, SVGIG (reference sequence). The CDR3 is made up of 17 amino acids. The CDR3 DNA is TGTGCCTGGAGTGGCCGGGGGATCGGGGTTTTGGCCGGGGAGCTGTTTTTT. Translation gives CAWSGRGIGVLAGELFF.

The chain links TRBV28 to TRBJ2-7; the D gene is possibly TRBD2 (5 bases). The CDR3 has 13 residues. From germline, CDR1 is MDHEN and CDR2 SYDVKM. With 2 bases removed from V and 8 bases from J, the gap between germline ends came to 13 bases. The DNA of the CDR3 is TGTGCCAGCAGTTTAATAGCGACACGCCAGCAGTACTTC. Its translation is CASSLIATRQQYF. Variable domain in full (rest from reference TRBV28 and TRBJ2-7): DVKVTQSSRYLVKRTGEKVFLECVQDMDHENMFWYRQDPGLGLRLIYFSYDVKMKEKGDIPEGYSVSREKKERFSLILESASTNQTSMYLCASSLIATRQQYFGPGTRLTVT.

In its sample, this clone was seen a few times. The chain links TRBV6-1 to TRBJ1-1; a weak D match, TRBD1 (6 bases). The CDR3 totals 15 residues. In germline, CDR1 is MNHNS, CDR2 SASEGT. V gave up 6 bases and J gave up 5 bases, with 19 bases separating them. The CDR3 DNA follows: TGTGCCAGCAGCCCGCCGGGGGGGCGGGAGACTGAAGCTTTCTTT. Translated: CASSPPGGRETEAFF.

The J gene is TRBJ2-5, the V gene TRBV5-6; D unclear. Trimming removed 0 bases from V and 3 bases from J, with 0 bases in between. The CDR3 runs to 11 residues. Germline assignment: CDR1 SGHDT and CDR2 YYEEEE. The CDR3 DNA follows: TGTGCCAGCAGCTTGGAAGAGACCCAGTACTTC. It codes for CASSLEETQYF.